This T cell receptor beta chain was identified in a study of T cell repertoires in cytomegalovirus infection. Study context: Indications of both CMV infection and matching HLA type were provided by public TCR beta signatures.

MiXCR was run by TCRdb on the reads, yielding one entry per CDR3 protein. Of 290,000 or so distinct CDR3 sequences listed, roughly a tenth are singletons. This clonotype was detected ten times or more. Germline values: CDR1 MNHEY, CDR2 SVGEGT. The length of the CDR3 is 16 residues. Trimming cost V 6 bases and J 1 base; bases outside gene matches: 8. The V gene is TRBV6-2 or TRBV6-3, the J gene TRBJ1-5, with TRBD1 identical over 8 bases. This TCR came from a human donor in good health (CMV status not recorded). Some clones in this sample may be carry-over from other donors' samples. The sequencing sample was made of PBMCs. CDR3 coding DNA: TGTGCCAGCAGGACCGGACAGGGTCGAAGCAATCAGCCCCAGCATTTT. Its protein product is CASRTGQGRSNQPQHF.